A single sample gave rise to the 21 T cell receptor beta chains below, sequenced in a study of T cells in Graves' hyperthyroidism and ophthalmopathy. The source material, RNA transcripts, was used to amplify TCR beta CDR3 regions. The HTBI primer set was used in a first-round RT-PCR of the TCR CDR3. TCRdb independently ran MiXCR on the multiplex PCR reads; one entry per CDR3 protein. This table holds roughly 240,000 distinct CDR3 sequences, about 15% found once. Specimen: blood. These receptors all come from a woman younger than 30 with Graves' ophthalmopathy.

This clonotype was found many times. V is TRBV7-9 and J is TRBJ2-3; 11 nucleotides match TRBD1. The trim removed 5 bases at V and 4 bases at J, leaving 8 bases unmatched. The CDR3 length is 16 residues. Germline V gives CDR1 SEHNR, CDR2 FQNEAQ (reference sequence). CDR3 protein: CASSVVGQGVADTQYF. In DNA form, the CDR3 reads TGTGCCAGCAGCGTTGTGGGACAGGGGGTTGCAGATACGCAGTATTTT.

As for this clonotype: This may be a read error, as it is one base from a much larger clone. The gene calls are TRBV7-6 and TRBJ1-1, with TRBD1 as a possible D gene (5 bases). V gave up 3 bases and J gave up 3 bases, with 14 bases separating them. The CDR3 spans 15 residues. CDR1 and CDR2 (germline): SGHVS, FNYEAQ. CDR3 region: CASSFRRGEYTEAFF. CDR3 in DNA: TGTGCCAGCAGCTTCAGAAGGGGCGAGTACACTGAAGCTTTCTTT.

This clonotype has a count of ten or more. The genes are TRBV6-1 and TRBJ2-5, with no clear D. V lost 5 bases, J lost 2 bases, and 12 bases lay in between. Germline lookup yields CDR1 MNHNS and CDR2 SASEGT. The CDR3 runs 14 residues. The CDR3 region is CASSPRWGQETQYF. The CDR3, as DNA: TGTGCCAGCAGTCCCCGGTGGGGACAAGAGACCCAGTACTTC.

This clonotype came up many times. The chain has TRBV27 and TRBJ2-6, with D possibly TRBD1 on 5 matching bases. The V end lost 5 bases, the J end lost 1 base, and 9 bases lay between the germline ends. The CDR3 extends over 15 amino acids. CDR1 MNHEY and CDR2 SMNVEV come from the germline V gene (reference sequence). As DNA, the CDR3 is TGTGCCAGCAGTCTTTGGACATCTGGGGCCAACGTCCTGACTTTC. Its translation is CASSLWTSGANVLTF. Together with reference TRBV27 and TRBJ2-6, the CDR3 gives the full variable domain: EAQVTQNPRYLITVTGKKLTVTCSQNMNHEYMSWYRQDPGLGLRQIYYSMNVEVTDKGDVPEGYKVSRKEKRNFPLILESPSPNQTSLYFCASSLWTSGANVLTFGAGSRLTVL.

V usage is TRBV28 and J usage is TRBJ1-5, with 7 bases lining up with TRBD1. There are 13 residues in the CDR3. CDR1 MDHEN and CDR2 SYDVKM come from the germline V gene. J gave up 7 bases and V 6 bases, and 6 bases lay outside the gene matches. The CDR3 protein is CASSMNRGQPQHF. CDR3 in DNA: TGTGCCAGCAGCATGAACAGGGGCCAGCCCCAGCATTTT.

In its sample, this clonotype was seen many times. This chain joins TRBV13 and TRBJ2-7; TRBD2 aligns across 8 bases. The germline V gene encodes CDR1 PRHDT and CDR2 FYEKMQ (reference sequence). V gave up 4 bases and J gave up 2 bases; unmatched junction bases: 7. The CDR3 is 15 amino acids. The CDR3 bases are TGTGCCAGCAGCTCGGGAGGGTGGCCCACCTACGAGCAGTACTTC. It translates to CASSSGGWPTYEQYF.

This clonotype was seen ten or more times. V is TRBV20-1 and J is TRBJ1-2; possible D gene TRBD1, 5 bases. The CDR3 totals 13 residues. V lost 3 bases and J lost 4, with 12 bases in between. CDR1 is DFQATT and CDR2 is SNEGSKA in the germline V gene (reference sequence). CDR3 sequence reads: CSARDAGTYGYTF. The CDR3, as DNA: TGCAGTGCTAGGGACGCTGGGACCTATGGCTACACCTTC.

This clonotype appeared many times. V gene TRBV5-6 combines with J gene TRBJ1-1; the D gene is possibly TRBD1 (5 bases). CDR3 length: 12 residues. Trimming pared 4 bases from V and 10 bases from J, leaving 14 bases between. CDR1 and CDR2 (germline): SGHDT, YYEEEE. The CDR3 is CASSRRQGVAFF. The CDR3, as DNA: TGTGCCAGCAGCCGGAGGCAGGGTGTAGCTTTCTTT. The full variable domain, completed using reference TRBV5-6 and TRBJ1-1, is DAGVTQSPTHLIKTRGQQVTLRCSPKSGHDTVSWYQQALGQGPQFIFQYYEEEERQRGNFPDRFSGHQFPNYSSELNVNALLLGDSALYLCASSRRQGVAFFGQGTRLTVV.

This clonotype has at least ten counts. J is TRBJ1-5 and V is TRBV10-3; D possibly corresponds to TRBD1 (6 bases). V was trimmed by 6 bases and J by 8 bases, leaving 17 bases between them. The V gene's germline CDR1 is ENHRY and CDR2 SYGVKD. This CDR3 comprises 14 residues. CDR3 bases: TGTGCCATCAGCCGGGACAACGGTGGGGAGCCCCAGCATTTT. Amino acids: CAISRDNGGEPQHF.

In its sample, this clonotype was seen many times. Written as DNA, the CDR3 is TGCAGTGCGGCCGAGGCGGCAGATACGCAGTATTTT. It translates to CSAAEAADTQYF. V usage is TRBV20-1 and J usage is TRBJ2-3; D is undetermined. Germline CDR1 and CDR2: DFQATT and SNEGSKA (reference sequence). The CDR3 loop spans 12 amino acids. V was pared by 6 bases and J by 4 bases, with 11 bases between.

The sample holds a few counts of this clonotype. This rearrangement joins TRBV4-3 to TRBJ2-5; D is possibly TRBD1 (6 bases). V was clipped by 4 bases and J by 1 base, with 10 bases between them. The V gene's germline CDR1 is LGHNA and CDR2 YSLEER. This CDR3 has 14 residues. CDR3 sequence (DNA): TGCGCCAGCAGCCCCGGGACACTCCAAGAGACCCAGTACTTC. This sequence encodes CASSPGTLQETQYF.

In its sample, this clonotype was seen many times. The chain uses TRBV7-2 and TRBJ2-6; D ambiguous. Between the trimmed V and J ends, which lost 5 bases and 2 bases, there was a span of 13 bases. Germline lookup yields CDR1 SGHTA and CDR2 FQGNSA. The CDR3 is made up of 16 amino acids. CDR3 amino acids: CASSPTRVPGANVLTF. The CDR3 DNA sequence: TGTGCCAGCAGCCCTACACGGGTTCCTGGGGCCAACGTCCTGACTTTC.

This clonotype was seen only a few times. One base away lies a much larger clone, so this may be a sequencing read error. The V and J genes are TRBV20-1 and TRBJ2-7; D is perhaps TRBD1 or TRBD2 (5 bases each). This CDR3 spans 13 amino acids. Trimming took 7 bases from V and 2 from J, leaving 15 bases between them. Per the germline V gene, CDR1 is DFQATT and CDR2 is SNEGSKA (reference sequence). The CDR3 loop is CSVSQGGPYEQYF. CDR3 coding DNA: TGCAGTGTCAGCCAGGGCGGGCCCTACGAGCAGTACTTC.

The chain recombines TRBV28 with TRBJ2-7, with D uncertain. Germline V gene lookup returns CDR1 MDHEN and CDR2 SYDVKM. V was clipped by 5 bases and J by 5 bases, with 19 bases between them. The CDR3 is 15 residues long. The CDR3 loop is CASSPPGKAPHEQYF. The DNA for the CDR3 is TGTGCCAGCAGTCCACCGGGCAAGGCCCCCCACGAGCAGTACTTC.

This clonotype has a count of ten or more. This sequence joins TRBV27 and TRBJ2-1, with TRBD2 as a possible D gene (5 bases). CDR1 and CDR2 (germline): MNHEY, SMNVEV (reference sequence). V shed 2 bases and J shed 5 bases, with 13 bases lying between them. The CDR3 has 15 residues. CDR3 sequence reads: CASSLGSGRNNEQFF. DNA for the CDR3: TGTGCCAGCAGTTTAGGCAGCGGAAGAAACAATGAGCAGTTCTTC.

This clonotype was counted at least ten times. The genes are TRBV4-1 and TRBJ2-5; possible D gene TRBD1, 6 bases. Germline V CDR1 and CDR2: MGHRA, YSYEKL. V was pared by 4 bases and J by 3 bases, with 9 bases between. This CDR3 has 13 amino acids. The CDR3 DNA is TGCGCCAGCAGCCGCCGGGACAAAGAGACCCAGTACTTC. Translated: CASSRRDKETQYF.

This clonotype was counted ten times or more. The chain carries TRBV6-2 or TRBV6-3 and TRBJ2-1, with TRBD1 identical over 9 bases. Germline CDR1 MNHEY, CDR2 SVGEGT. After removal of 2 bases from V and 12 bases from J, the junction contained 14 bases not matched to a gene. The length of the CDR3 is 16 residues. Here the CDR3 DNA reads TGTGCCAGCAGTTACGGTCGGGGACAGGGCCCCAGGGGGCAGTTCTTC. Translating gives CASSYGRGQGPRGQFF.

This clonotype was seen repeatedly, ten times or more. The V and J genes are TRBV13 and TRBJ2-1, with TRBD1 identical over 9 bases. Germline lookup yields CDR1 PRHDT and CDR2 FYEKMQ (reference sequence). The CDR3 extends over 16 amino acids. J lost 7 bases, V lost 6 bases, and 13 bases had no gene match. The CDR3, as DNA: TGTGCCAGCAGGTTATACAGGGGGCCCCTCCGTAATGAGCAGTTCTTC. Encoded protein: CASRLYRGPLRNEQFF.

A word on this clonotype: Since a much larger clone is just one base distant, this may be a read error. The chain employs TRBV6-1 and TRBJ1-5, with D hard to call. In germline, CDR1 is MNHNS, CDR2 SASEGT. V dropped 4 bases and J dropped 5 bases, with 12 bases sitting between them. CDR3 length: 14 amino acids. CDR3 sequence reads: CASSARISDQPQHF. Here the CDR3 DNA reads TGTGCCAGCAGTGCCAGGATATCGGATCAGCCCCAGCATTTT.

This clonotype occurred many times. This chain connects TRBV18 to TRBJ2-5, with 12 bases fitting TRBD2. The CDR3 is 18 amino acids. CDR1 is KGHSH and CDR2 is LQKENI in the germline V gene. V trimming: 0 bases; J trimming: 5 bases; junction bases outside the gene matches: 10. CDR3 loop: CASSPPTSGSYKRETQYF. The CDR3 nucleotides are TGTGCCAGCTCACCACCGACTAGCGGGAGTTACAAACGCGAGACCCAGTACTTC.

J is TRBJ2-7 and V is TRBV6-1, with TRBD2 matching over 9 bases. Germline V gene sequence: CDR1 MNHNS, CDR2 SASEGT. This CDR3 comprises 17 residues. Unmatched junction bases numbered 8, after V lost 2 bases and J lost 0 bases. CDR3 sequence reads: CASSEMAGGQTSYEQYF. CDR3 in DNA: TGTGCCAGCAGTGAAATGGCGGGGGGGCAGACCTCCTACGAGCAGTACTTC.